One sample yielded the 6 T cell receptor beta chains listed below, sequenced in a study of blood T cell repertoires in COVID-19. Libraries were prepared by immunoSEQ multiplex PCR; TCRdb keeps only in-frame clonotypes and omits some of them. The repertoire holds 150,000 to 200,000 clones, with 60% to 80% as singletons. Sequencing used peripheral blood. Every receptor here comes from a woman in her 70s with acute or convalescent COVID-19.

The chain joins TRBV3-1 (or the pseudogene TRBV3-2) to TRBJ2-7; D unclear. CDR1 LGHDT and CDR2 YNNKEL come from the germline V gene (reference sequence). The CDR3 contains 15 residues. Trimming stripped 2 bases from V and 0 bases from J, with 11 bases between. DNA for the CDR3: TGTGCCAGCAGCCAACTGCGGTATAGCTCCTACGAGCAGTACTTC. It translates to CASSQLRYSSYEQYF.

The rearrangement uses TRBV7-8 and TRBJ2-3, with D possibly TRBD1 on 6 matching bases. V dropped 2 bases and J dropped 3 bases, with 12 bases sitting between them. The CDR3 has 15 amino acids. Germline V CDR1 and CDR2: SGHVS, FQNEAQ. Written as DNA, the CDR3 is TGTGCCAGCAGCTTAAGCAGGGGACGAACAGATACGCAGTATTTT. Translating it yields CASSLSRGRTDTQYF.

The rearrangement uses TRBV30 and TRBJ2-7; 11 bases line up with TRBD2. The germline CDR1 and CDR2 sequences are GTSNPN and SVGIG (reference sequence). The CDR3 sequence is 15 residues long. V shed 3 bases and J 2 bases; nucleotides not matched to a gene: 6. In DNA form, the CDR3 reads TGTGCCTGGAGATTAGCGGGAGGGGACGCCTACGAGCAGTACTTC. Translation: CAWRLAGGDAYEQYF. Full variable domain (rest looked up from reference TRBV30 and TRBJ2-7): SQTIHQWPATLVQPVGSPLSLECTVEGTSNPNLYWYRQAAGRGLQLLFYSVGIGQISSEVPQNLSASRPQDRQFILSSKKLLLSDSGFYLCAWRLAGGDAYEQYFGPGTRLTVT.

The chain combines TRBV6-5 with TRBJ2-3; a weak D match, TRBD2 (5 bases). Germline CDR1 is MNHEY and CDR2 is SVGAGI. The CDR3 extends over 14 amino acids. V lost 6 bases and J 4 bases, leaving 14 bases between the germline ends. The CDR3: CASRETTLPDTQYF. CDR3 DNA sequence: TGTGCCAGCAGGGAGACTACGTTACCAGATACGCAGTATTTT.

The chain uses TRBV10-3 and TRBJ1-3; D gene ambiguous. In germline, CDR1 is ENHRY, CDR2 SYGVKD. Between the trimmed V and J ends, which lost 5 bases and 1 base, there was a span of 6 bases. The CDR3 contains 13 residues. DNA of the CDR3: TGTGCCATCAGTCGAGGGTCTGGAAACACCATATATTTT. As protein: CAISRGSGNTIYF.

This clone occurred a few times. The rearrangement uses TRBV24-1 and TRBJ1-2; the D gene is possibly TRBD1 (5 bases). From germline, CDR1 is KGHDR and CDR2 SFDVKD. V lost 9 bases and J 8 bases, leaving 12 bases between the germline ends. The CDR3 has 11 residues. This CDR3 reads CATQGSGGYTF. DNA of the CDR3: TGTGCCACCCAGGGTTCCGGAGGCTACACCTTC.